This T cell receptor beta chain emerged from a study of blood T cell repertoires in COVID-19. For the study at large: Acute-phase and convalescent COVID-19 samples originated in the United States, Italy and Spain. Sources were T cells, B-cell-depleted T cells, or PBMCs; the material itself was cDNA or gDNA.

Original handling: Estimates of nucleated cell counts were drawn from the amplification of reference gene primers. Here immunoSEQ multiplex PCR was the method, and the copy in TCRdb shows in-frame clones only, minus some. That table supplies the V and J calls and clone size; D and trimming were determined from the DNA. Of 150,000 or so clones listed, 88% are singletons. The clonotype comes from a human donor in a cohort sampled during active COVID-19. The sequencing input was peripheral blood.

CDR3 sequence (DNA): TGTGCCAGCAGCATTCCGGGACTAGCCGATTACGAGCAGTACTTC. Its translation is CASSIPGLADYEQYF. The V gene is TRBV28, the J gene TRBJ2-7; 9 bases are shared with TRBD2. The CDR3 length is 15 residues. The germline gives CDR1 MDHEN, CDR2 SYDVKM. Germline trimming cut 6 bases from V and 4 bases from J; bases unmatched to any gene: 10. The full variable domain, with the rest looked up from reference TRBV28 and TRBJ2-7, is DVKVTQSSRYLVKRTGEKVFLECVQDMDHENMFWYRQDPGLGLRLIYFSYDVKMKEKGDIPEGYSVSREKKERFSLILESASTNQTSMYLCASSIPGLADYEQYFGPGTRLTVT.